This entry concerns a single T cell receptor (beta chain). Its antigen remains unidentified. Treatment reported: 15 to 20 received Ad26.COV2.S at low or high dose, single or two shots; 5 received placebo; per-sample allocation not given. Vaccine and placebo recipients were sampled on day 63 after the first injection. An Ad26 vector was used to express Wuhan-strain SARS-CoV-2 spike as the vaccine. The CDR3 extends over 13 amino acids. Trimming shortened V by 4 bases and J by 6 bases, and 10 bases separated the two germline ends. Germline V CDR1 and CDR2: SGHTA, FQGNSA. The protocol was immunoSEQ multiplex PCR, while the TCRdb copy is restricted to in-frame clones and leaves out a portion. Here the sample spans a few hundred thousand clones, around nine tenths being singletons. This sample was taken from a study of Ad26.COV2.S vaccination and SARS-CoV-2 variants. Study observations and caveats: Participants in the vaccine arm had higher spike-specific TCR breadth; placebo recipients had lower. People who got the vaccine or the placebo had similar non-spike TCR breadth.

The TCR sequence derives from a person aged 18 to 65 who received the Ad26.COV2.S COVID-19 vaccine or a placebo. The chain employs TRBV7-2 and TRBJ2-1; no clear D gene. Here the sequenced sample was peripheral blood, taken in a trial of Ad26.COV2.S vaccine versus placebo. The CDR3 spells CASSSSSPNEQFF. CDR3 nucleotides: TGTGCCAGCAGCTCATCGTCACCCAATGAGCAGTTCTTC.